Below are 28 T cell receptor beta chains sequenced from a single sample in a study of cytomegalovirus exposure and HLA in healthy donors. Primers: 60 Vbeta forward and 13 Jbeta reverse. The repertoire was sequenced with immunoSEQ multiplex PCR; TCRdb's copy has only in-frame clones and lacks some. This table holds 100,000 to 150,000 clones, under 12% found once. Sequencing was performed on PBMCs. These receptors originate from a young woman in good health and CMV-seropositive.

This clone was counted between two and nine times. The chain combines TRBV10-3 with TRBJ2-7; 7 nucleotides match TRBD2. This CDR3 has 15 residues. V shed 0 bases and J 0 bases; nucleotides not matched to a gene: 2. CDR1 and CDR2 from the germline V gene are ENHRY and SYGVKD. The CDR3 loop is CAISESGGSSYEQYF. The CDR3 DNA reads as TGTGCCATCAGTGAGTCGGGCGGGAGCTCCTACGAGCAGTACTTC.

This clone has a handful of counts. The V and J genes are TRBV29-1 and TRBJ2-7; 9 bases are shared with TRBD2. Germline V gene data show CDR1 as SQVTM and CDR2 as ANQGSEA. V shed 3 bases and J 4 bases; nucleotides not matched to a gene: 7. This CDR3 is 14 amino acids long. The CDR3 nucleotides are TGCAGCGTTGACGTCGCTAGCGGGATGTACGAGCAGTACTTC. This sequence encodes CSVDVASGMYEQYF.

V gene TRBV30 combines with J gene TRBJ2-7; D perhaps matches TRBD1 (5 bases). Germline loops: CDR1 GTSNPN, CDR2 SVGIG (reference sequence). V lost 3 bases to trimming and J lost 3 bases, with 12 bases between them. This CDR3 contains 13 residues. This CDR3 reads CAWSPGPGYEQYF. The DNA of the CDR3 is TGTGCCTGGAGCCCAGGGCCTGGCTACGAGCAGTACTTC.

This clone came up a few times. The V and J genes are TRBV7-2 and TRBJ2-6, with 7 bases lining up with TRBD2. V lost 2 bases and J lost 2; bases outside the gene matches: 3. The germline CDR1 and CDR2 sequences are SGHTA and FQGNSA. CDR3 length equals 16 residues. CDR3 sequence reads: CASSLLAGTGANVLTF. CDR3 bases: TGTGCCAGCAGCTTATTAGCGGGTACTGGGGCCAACGTCCTGACTTTC.

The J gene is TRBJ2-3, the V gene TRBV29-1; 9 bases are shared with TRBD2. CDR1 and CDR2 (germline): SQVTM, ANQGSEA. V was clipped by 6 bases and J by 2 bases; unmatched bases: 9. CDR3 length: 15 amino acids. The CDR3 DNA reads TGCAGCGTCCAAAGGACTAGCGAATCCACAGATACGCAGTATTTT. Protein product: CSVQRTSESTDTQYF.

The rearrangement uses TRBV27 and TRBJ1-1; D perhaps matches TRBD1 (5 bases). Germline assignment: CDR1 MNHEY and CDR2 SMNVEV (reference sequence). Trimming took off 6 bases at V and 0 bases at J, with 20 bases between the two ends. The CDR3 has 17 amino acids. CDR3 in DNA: TGTGCCAGCAGCGGCCGGCCAGGGAATCTGATGAACACTGAAGCTTTCTTT. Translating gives CASSGRPGNLMNTEAFF.

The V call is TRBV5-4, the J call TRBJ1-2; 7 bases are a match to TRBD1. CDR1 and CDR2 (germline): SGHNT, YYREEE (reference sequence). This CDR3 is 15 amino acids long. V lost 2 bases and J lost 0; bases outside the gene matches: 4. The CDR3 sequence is CASSLQGTPNYGYTF. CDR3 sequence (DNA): TGTGCCAGCAGCTTACAGGGGACCCCTAACTATGGCTACACCTTC.

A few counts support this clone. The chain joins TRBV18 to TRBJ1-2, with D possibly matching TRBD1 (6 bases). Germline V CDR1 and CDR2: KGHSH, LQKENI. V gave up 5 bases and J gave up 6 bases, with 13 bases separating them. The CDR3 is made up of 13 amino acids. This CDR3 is CASSRNRADGYTF. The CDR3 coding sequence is TGTGCCAGCTCAAGAAACAGGGCCGATGGCTACACCTTC.

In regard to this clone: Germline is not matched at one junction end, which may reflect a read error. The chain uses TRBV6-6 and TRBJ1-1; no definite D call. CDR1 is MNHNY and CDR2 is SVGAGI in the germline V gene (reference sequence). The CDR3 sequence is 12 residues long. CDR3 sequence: CASSYSNSEAFF. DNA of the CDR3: TGTGCCAGCAGTTACAGCAACAGTGAAGCTTTCTTT.

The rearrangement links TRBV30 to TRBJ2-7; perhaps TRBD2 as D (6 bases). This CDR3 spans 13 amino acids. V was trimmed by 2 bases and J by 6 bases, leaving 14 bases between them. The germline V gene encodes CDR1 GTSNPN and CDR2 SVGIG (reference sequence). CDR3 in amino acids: CAWSRAGIGEQYF. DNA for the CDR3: TGTGCCTGGAGTCGGGCGGGGATAGGCGAGCAGTACTTC.

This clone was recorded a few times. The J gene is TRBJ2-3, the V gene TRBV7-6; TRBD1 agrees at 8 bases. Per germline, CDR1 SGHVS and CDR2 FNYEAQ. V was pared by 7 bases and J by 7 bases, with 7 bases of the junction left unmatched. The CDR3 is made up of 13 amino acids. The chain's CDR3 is CASNPTGDNTQYF. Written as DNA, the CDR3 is TGTGCCAGCAACCCGACAGGGGACAATACGCAGTATTTT.

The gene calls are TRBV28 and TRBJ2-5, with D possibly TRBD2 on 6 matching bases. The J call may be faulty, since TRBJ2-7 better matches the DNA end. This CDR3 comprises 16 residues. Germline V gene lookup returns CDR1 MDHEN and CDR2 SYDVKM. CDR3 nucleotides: TGTGCCAGCAGTTTAAACCCCGGTGGAGGGGACTACGAGCAGTACTTC. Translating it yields CASSLNPGGGDYEQYF.

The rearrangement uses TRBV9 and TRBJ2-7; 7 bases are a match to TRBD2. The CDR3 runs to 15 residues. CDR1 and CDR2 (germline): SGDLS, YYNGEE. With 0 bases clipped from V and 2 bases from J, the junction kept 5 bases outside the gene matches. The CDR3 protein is CASSVEASGAYEQYF. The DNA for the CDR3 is TGTGCCAGCAGCGTAGAGGCTAGCGGTGCCTACGAGCAGTACTTC.

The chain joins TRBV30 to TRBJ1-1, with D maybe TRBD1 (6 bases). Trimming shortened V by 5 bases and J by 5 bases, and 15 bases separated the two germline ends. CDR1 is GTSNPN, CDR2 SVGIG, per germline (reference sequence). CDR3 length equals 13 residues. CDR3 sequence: CAWDRDKSTEAFF. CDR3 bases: TGTGCCTGGGACCGGGACAAATCAACTGAAGCTTTCTTT.

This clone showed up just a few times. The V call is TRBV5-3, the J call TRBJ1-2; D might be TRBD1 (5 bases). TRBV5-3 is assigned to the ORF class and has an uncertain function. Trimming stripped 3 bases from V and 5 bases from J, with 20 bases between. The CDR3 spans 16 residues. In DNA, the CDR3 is TGTGCCAGAAGCTGGGGCAAACTGGAAAGGGGTTATGGCTACACCTTC. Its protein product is CARSWGKLERGYGYTF.

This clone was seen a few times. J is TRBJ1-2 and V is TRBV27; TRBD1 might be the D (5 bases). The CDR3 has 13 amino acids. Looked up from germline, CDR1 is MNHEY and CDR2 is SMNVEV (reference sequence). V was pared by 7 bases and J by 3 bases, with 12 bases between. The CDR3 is CASTLGGYYGYTF. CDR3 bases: TGTGCCAGCACCCTCGGGGGGTACTATGGCTACACCTTC.

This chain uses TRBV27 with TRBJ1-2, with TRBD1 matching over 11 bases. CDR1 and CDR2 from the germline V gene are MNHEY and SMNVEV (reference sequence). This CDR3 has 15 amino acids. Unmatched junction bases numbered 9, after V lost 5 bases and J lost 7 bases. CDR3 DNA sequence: TGTGCCAGCAGTCCGGGACAGGGGGTTCGCGGTGGCTACACCTTC. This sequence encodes CASSPGQGVRGGYTF.

CDR3 in amino acids: CAISEGTWQGGAEETNEKLFF. The CDR3 nucleotides are TGTGCCATCAGTGAGGGGACTTGGCAGGGAGGGGCCGAAGAAACTAATGAAAAACTGTTTTTT. J is TRBJ1-4 and V is TRBV10-3; tentatively, D is TRBD1 (5 bases). Germline V gene data show CDR1 as ENHRY and CDR2 as SYGVKD. The CDR3 covers 21 residues. Trimming removed 2 bases from V and 1 base from J, with 26 bases in between.

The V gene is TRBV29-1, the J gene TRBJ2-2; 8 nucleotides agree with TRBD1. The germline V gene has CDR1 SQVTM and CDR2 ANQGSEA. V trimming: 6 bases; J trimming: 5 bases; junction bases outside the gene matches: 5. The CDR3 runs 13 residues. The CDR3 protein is CSVQGAETGELFF. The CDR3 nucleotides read TGCAGCGTCCAGGGGGCAGAAACCGGGGAGCTGTTTTTT.

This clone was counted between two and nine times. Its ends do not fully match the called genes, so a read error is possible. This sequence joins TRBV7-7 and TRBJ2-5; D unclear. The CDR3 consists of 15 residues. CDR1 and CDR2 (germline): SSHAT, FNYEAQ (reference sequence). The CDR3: CASSLRLGPQETQYF. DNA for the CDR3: TGTGCTAGCAGTCTTAGATTGGGCCCCCAAGAGACCCAGTACTTC. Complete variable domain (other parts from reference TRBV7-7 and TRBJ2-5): GAGVSQSPRYKVTKRGQDVTLRCDPISSHATLYWYQQALGQGPEFLTYFNYEAQPDKSGLPSDRFSAERPEGSISTLTIQRTEQRDSAMYRCASSLRLGPQETQYFGPGTRLLVL.

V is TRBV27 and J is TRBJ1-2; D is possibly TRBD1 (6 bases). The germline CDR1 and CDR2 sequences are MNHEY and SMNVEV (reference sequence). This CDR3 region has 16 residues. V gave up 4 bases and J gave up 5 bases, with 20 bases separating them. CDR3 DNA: TGTGCCAGCAGTTCCAAAATGACAGGAGGTGTTTATGGCTACACCTTC. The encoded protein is CASSSKMTGGVYGYTF.

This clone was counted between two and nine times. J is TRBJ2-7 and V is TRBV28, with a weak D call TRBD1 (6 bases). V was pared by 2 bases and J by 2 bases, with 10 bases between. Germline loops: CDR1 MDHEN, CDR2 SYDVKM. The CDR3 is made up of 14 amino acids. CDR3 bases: TGTGCCAGCAGTTTAGGCAGGGGCCCCTACGAGCAGTACTTC. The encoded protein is CASSLGRGPYEQYF. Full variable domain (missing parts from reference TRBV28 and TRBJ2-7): DVKVTQSSRYLVKRTGEKVFLECVQDMDHENMFWYRQDPGLGLRLIYFSYDVKMKEKGDIPEGYSVSREKKERFSLILESASTNQTSMYLCASSLGRGPYEQYFGPGTRLTVT.

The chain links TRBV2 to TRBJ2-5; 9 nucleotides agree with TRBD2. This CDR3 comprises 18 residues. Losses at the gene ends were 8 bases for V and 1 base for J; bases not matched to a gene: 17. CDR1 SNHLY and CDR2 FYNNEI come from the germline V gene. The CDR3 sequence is CASWTWGVAGEGQETQYF. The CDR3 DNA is TGTGCCAGCTGGACATGGGGAGTAGCGGGAGAAGGCCAAGAGACCCAGTACTTC.

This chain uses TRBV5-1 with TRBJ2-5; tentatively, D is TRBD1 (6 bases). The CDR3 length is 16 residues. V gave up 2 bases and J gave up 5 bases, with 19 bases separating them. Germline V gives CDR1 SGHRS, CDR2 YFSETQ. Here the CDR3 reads CASSFGIVSGVETQYF. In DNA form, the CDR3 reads TGCGCCAGCAGCTTTGGGATTGTTTCAGGGGTCGAGACCCAGTACTTC.

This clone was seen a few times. The DNA for the CDR3 is TGCGCCAGCAGCCAAGACTCGGAGAGGAACTACGAGCAGTACTTC. This translates into CASSQDSERNYEQYF. The chain recombines TRBV4-1 with TRBJ2-5; D remains ambiguous. The DNA matches TRBJ2-7 better at its end, which makes the J call doubtful. The germline gives CDR1 MGHRA, CDR2 YSYEKL. CDR3 length equals 15 residues.

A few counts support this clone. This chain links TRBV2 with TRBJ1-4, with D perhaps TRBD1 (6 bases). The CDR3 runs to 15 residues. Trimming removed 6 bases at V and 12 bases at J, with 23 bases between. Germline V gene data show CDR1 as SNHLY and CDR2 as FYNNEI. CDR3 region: CASSQTGGGQGQLFF. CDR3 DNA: TGTGCCAGCAGCCAAACGGGGGGGGGCCAGGGACAACTGTTTTTT.

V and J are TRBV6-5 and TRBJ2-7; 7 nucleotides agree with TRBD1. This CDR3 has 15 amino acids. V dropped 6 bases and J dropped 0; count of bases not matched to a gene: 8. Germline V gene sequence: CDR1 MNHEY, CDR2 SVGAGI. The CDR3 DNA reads TGTGCCAGCAGCCGTAACCGGGACAGCTCCTACGAGCAGTACTTC. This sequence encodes CASSRNRDSSYEQYF.

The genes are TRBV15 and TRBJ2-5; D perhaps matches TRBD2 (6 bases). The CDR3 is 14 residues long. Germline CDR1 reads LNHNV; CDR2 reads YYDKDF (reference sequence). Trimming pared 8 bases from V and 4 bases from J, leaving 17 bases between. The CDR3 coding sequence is TGTGCCACCTCCCTCTCTGGGGAGGCAGAGACCCAGTACTTC. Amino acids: CATSLSGEAETQYF.